This T cell receptor beta chain was sequenced in a study of Ad26.COV2.S vaccination and SARS-CoV-2 variants (dated by TCRdb to the early 2020s). With respect to the entire study: The specificity and breadth of SARS-CoV-2-reactive T cell receptors after Ad26.COV2.S vaccination were assessed by TCRbeta repertoire sequencing. The TCR-sequenced set comprised about 32 samples: some 20 Ad26.COV2.S vaccine recipients, 5 placebo recipients and 8 SARS-CoV-2 convalescent individuals. Summary of the overall study and its limitations: After vaccination, spike-specific CD8+ and CD4+ T cell responses were reported to show substantial breadth. The authors noted that the TCR breadth and depth analyses may have underestimated total T cell responses. Vaccine and placebo recipients had similar non-spike TCR breadth, a finding consistent with the vaccine containing only spike. Compared with placebo recipients, Ad26.COV2.S recipients showed higher spike-specific TCR breadth (P = 0.0014).

The CDR3 measures 20 amino acids from cysteine to phenylalanine. Only CDR3 DNA remains: 60 bases, in frame from the first base. Unmatched junction bases come to 16, with V trimmed by 3 bases and J by 0 bases. Taken from the germline V gene, the CDR1 and CDR2 loops are SGHDN and FVKESK. TCRbeta CDR3 regions were sequenced with the immunoSEQ Assay. After extraction, genomic DNA underwent amplification by bias-controlled multiplex PCR, followed by high-throughput sequencing. As for the original processing: To quantify the absolute abundance of every unique TCRbeta CDR3 region, sequences were collapsed and filtered. Usable DNA was measured by amplifying reference genes present in all nucleated cells, and TCRbeta template counts were normalized to that usable DNA to estimate T cell fraction. Repertoire TCRs were annotated as SARS-CoV-2-specific when V gene, CDR3 amino acid sequence and J gene were exactly matched to a known reactive TCR set. The reference SARS-CoV-2 TCR set was derived from MIRA and filtered for enrichment in COVID-19-positive ImmuneCODE repertoires, a step that removed public or cross-reactive TCRs. Using the MIRA antigens, annotated TCRs were further analysed by specific ORF or by position within an ORF. Breadth was defined as the number of annotated unique rearrangements divided by the total number of unique productive rearrangements, and depth was defined as the summed frequency of the annotated unique rearrangements. TCR breadth was compared between groups using two-sided Wilcoxon rank-sum tests. The source is immuneACCESS, and TCRdb retained only in-frame sequences with V and J called. Part of the clones is not carried over; for the studies checked, unresolved V genes explain less than half of this, and the remainder is unexplained. V and J calls plus clone size are reproduced from that table; the DNA served to infer D and trimming. This sample lists around 100,000 clones; 82% were detected once. The top ten hold about 16% of the sample.

The label giving this sample's time point can be read as: individuals recovered from natural SARS-CoV-2 infection. A remark on this clone: Its antigen remains undetermined. It has no much larger one-base neighbor in the sample; base qualities were not kept.

The chain joins TRBV14 to TRBJ2-2; 7 central nucleotides agree with TRBD1. The sequencing here drew on peripheral blood, taken after recovery from COVID-19. This receptor was identified in a human donor who had recovered from COVID-19. The CDR3 sequence is CASSQLGGKGQITNTGELFF. The nucleotide sequence reads as follows: TGTGCCAGCAGCCAGCTGGGTGGTAAGGGACAGATTACGAACACCGGGGAGCTGTTTTTT.